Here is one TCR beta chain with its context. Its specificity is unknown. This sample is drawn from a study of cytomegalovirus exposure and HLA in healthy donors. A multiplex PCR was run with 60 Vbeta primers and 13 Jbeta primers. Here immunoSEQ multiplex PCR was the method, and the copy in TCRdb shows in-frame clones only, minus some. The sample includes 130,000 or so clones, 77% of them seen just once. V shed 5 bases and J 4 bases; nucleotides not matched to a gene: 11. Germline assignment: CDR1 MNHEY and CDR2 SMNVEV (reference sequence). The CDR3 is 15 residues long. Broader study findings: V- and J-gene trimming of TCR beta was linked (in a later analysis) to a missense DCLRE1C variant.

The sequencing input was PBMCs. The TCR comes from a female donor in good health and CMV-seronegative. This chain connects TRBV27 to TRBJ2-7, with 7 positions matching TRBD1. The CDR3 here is CASSRRQTGWYEQYF. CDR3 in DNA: TGTGCCAGCAGTCGAAGACAGACAGGGTGGTACGAGCAGTACTTC.